The clone carrying this TCR beta chain has ten or more counts. Its target is unknown. Lactation, pregnancy, other autoimmune disease or uncontrolled infection excluded patients. The authors took PBMCs from roughly 9.5 ml fresh peripheral blood. This sample stems from a study of T cells in Graves' hyperthyroidism and ophthalmopathy. From germline, CDR1 is KGHSH and CDR2 LQKENI. The CDR3 loop spans 14 amino acids. The V end lost 4 bases, the J end lost 11 bases, and 20 bases lay between the germline ends. Study outcomes and limitations: From stable hyperthyroidism, ophthalmopathy was separated by a 13 V-J model.

Regions amplified from RNA transcripts were the TCR beta CDR3 regions. During a first-round RT-PCR of the TCR CDR3, the HTBI primer set was used. TCRdb called the multiplex PCR reads again in MiXCR, with one record for every CDR3 protein. The sample consists of about 600,000 distinct CDR3 sequences, about a sixth of them appearing once. Sequenced sample: blood. This chain joins TRBV18 and TRBJ1-1; D might be TRBD1 (5 bases). The sequence came from a woman between 40 and 55 years old with Graves' ophthalmopathy. The CDR3 DNA follows: TGTGCCAGCTCACTCTCCCGACAGCCGGGGATGGCTTTCTTT. Amino acid sequence: CASSLSRQPGMAFF.